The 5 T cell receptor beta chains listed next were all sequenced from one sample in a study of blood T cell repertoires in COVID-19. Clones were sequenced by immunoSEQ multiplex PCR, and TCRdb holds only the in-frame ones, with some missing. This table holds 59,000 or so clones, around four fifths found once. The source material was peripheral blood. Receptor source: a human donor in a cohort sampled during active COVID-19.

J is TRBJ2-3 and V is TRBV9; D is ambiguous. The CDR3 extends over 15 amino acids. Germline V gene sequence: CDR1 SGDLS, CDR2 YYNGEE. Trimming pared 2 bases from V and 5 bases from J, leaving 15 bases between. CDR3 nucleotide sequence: TGTGCCAGCAGCGTCTCCCTCGGGTTGGGAGATACGCAGTATTTT. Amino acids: CASSVSLGLGDTQYF.

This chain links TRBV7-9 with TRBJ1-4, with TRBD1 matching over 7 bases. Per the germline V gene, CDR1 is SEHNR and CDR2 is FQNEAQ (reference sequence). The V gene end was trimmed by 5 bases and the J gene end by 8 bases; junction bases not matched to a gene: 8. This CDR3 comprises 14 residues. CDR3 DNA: TGTGCCAGCAGCCCGGGACAGCGTTCCGAAAAACTGTTTTTT. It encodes CASSPGQRSEKLFF.

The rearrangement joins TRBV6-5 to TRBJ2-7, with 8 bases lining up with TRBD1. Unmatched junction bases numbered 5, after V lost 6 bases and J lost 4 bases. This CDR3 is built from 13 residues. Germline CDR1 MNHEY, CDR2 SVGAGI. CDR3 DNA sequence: TGTGCCAGCAGAGACAGGGGTCGGTACGAGCAGTACTTC. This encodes CASRDRGRYEQYF.

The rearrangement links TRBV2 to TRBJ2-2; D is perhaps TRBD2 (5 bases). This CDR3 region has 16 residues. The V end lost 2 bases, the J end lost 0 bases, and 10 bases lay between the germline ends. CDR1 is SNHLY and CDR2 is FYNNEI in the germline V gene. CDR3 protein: CASSESVGANTGELFF. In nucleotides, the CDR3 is TGTGCCAGCAGTGAATCGGTCGGGGCGAACACCGGGGAGCTGTTTTTT.

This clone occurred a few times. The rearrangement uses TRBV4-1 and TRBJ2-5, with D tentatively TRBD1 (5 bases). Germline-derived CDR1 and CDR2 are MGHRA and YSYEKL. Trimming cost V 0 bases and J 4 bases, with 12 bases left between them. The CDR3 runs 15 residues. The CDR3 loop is CASSQDAAGRETQYF. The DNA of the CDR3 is TGCGCCAGCAGCCAAGATGCGGCAGGGCGAGAGACCCAGTACTTC.